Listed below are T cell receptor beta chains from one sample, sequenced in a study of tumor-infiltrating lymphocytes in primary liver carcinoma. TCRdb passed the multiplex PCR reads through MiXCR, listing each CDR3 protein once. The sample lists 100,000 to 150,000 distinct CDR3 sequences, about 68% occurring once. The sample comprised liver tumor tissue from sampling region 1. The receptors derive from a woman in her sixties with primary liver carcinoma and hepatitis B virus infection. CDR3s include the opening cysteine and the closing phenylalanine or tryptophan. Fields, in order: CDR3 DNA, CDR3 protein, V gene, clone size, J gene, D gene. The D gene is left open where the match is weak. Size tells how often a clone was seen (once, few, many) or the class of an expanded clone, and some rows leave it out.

CDR3nt: TGTGCCAGCAGATTGGACCAGGGGGACACCCAGTACTTC; CDR3aa: CASRLDQGDTQYF; v_gene: TRBV11-2; abundance: NA; j_gene: TRBJ2-5; d_gene: TRBD1
CDR3nt: TGCGCCAGCAGCGCAGGGAACACTGAAGCTTTCTTT; CDR3aa: CASSAGNTEAFF; v_gene: TRBV4-1; abundance: medium-sized; j_gene: TRBJ1-1; d_gene: NA
CDR3nt: TGTGCCAGCAGCTACTCGGAAGTTCACGAGCAGTACTTC; CDR3aa: CASSYSEVHEQYF; v_gene: TRBV6-5; abundance: NA; j_gene: TRBJ2-7; d_gene: NA
CDR3nt: TGTGCCAGCACACAGGCGGGGGGAGGCACTGAAGCTTTCTTT; CDR3aa: CASTQAGGGTEAFF; v_gene: TRBV6-2/TRBV6-3; abundance: NA; j_gene: TRBJ1-1; d_gene: NA
CDR3nt: TGTGCCACCAGTGATACGACTAGCGGGTCGTACAAGCAGTACTTC; CDR3aa: CATSDTTSGSYKQYF; v_gene: TRBV24-1; abundance: NA; j_gene: TRBJ2-7; d_gene: TRBD2
CDR3nt: TGTGCCAGCAGTGAATTTAGAGGTTCTGATCAGCCCCAGCATTTT; CDR3aa: CASSEFRGSDQPQHF; v_gene: TRBV2; abundance: NA; j_gene: TRBJ1-5; d_gene: NA
CDR3nt: TGTGCCAGCAGTTACGTCGGGACAGGGCATCTTGAAGCTTTCTTT; CDR3aa: CASSYVGTGHLEAFF; v_gene: TRBV6-5; abundance: NA; j_gene: TRBJ1-1; d_gene: TRBD1
CDR3nt: TGTGCCAGCAGCTTGCAGGGACAGCGGTTTGAAGCTTTCTTT; CDR3aa: CASSLQGQRFEAFF; v_gene: TRBV5-4; abundance: many; j_gene: TRBJ1-1; d_gene: TRBD1
CDR3nt: TGTGCCAGCAGTCCCCGGACAGGTGCCACTGAAGCTTTCTTT; CDR3aa: CASSPRTGATEAFF; v_gene: TRBV12-3/TRBV12-4; abundance: many; j_gene: TRBJ1-1; d_gene: TRBD1
CDR3nt: TGTGCCAGCAGCTTCGTAGAGGGCCAGCCCTACAATGAGCAGCTCTTC; CDR3aa: CASSFVEGQPYNEQLF; v_gene: TRBV11-2; abundance: NA; j_gene: TRBJ2-1; d_gene: NA
CDR3nt: TGTGCTTGGAGTTTAAAAGGGATCCCGGGACGTCCCCCTAGGGCGAACACCGGGGAGCTGTTTTTT; CDR3aa: CAWSLKGIPGRPPRANTGELFF; v_gene: TRBV30; abundance: NA; j_gene: TRBJ2-2; d_gene: NA
CDR3nt: TGTGCCAGCGGCTACCCGGGAGGGCCAGCAGATACGCAGTATTTT; CDR3aa: CASGYPGGPADTQYF; v_gene: TRBV11-1; abundance: NA; j_gene: TRBJ2-3; d_gene: TRBD2
CDR3nt: TGTGCCAGCAGCTTAGGGCACTCGGTTATTAACTATGGCTACACCTTC; CDR3aa: CASSLGHSVINYGYTF; v_gene: TRBV7-8; abundance: NA; j_gene: TRBJ1-2; d_gene: NA
CDR3nt: TGTGCCAGCAGCCCCCGACTAGCGGACTCCTACGAGCAGTACTTC; CDR3aa: CASSPRLADSYEQYF; v_gene: TRBV4-2; abundance: many; j_gene: TRBJ2-7; d_gene: TRBD2
CDR3nt: TGTGCCAGCAGCACTGAAACAGGGATTGGTGGCTACACCTTC; CDR3aa: CASSTETGIGGYTF; v_gene: TRBV5-4; abundance: many; j_gene: TRBJ1-2; d_gene: NA
CDR3nt: TGTGCCACCAAGCCCGGACAGGGGTCGGGCACTGAAGCTTTCTTT; CDR3aa: CATKPGQGSGTEAFF; v_gene: TRBV10-3; abundance: few; j_gene: TRBJ1-1; d_gene: TRBD1
CDR3nt: TGTGCCAGCAGCGACGGGGGCCAAGAGACCCAGTACTTC; CDR3aa: CASSDGGQETQYF; v_gene: TRBV11-3; abundance: NA; j_gene: TRBJ2-5; d_gene: NA
CDR3nt: TGTGCCAGCGGTCCCCAATCGGATGAGCAGTTCTTC; CDR3aa: CASGPQSDEQFF; v_gene: TRBV28; abundance: NA; j_gene: TRBJ2-1; d_gene: NA
CDR3nt: TGTGCCAGCAGCTCCCGACTAGCGGACCGCTACGAGCAGTACTTC; CDR3aa: CASSSRLADRYEQYF; v_gene: TRBV21-1; abundance: few; j_gene: TRBJ2-7; d_gene: NA
CDR3nt: TGTGCCAGCAGCCCAGATAACCAAGGAGTGGAGCAGTTCTTC; CDR3aa: CASSPDNQGVEQFF; v_gene: TRBV11-3; abundance: NA; j_gene: TRBJ2-1; d_gene: NA
CDR3nt: TGTGCCAGCAGTTACGGGGGACAGGGATCGGGTACGCAGTATTTT; CDR3aa: CASSYGGQGSGTQYF; v_gene: TRBV6-5; abundance: NA; j_gene: TRBJ2-3; d_gene: TRBD1
CDR3nt: TGTGCCTACAGTTTAGATCGAGGAGATACGCAGTATTTT; CDR3aa: CAYSLDRGDTQYF; v_gene: TRBV11-2; abundance: NA; j_gene: TRBJ2-3; d_gene: NA
CDR3nt: TGCAGCGTTTGTGGACTAACGAACACCGGGGAGCTGTTTTTT; CDR3aa: CSVCGLTNTGELFF; v_gene: TRBV29-1; abundance: NA; j_gene: TRBJ2-2; d_gene: NA
CDR3nt: TGTGCCAGCGGCCCACCACAGGGGGCCTACGAGCAATACTTC; CDR3aa: CASGPPQGAYEQYF; v_gene: TRBV11-2; abundance: once; j_gene: TRBJ2-7; d_gene: TRBD1
CDR3nt: TGCGCCAGCACAAGCGGGGAATACTACAATGAGCAGTTCTTC; CDR3aa: CASTSGEYYNEQFF; v_gene: TRBV5-1; abundance: many; j_gene: TRBJ2-1; d_gene: TRBD2
CDR3nt: TGTGCCAGCAGCTTAGCGCAGACACAGGAAGCTTTCTTT; CDR3aa: CASSLAQTQEAFF; v_gene: TRBV7-8; abundance: NA; j_gene: TRBJ1-1; d_gene: NA
CDR3nt: TGTGCCAGCAGTTCCACGAGGACTAGCGGGAGGGATACGCAGTATTTT; CDR3aa: CASSSTRTSGRDTQYF; v_gene: TRBV28; abundance: many; j_gene: TRBJ2-3; d_gene: TRBD2
CDR3nt: TGCGCCAGCACCCAACTTTCACCCGGCTATGGCTACACCTTC; CDR3aa: CASTQLSPGYGYTF; v_gene: TRBV10-2; abundance: NA; j_gene: TRBJ1-2; d_gene: NA
CDR3nt: TGTGCCAGCAGCTTGTTTGTGCAGGGTACCGGAGAGCTGTCTTTT; CDR3aa: CASSLFVQGTGELSF; v_gene: TRBV5-5; abundance: NA; j_gene: TRBJ2-2; d_gene: NA
CDR3nt: TGTGCCAGCAGCTTAGCTTCAAGGGCTAACGGGAGGTACTGGGATGAGCAGTACTTC; CDR3aa: CASSLASRANGRYWDEQYF; v_gene: TRBV13; abundance: NA; j_gene: TRBJ2-7; d_gene: TRBD2
CDR3nt: TGTGTCAGCAGCCTCCGGACGGGAAACACCGGGGAGTTGTTTTTT; CDR3aa: CVSSLRTGNTGELFF; v_gene: TRBV11-2; abundance: NA; j_gene: TRBJ2-2; d_gene: NA
CDR3nt: TGTGCCAGCAGTTCCCACCCCCAGGTCAGAAAGCTAGCGAAGCAAGAGACCCAGTACTTC; CDR3aa: CASSSHPQVRKLAKQETQYF; v_gene: TRBV28; abundance: few; j_gene: TRBJ2-5; d_gene: NA
CDR3nt: TGTGCTAGCGGTTACTCGCCAGCCCGCTTCTACGAGCAGTACTTC; CDR3aa: CASGYSPARFYEQYF; v_gene: TRBV6-5; abundance: NA; j_gene: TRBJ2-7; d_gene: NA
CDR3nt: TGTGCCAGCAGTTTAGCCCCTGAAGGGGACAGTCAGTACAATGGGCAGTTCTTC; CDR3aa: CASSLAPEGDSQYNGQFF; v_gene: TRBV11-3; abundance: NA; j_gene: TRBJ2-1; d_gene: TRBD1
CDR3nt: TGTGCCAGCAGCCCCGAGACTAGCGGGAAGGGTCCAGGAGAGACCCAGTACTTC; CDR3aa: CASSPETSGKGPGETQYF; v_gene: TRBV14; abundance: few; j_gene: TRBJ2-5; d_gene: TRBD2
CDR3nt: TGTGCCAGCAGGTACCTCCGGGACTCCCACAAAGATACGCAGTATTTT; CDR3aa: CASRYLRDSHKDTQYF; v_gene: TRBV6-5; abundance: NA; j_gene: TRBJ2-3; d_gene: NA
CDR3nt: TGTGCCAGCAGCTCTTTTTCAGGCTCCAACTATGGCTATAACTTC; CDR3aa: CASSSFSGSNYGYNF; v_gene: TRBV11-3; abundance: NA; j_gene: TRBJ1-2; d_gene: NA
CDR3nt: TGTGCCAGCAGCTTACGACTAGCGACGAAAGAGACCCGATACTTC; CDR3aa: CASSLRLATKETRYF; v_gene: TRBV11-1; abundance: NA; j_gene: TRBJ2-5; d_gene: TRBD2
CDR3nt: TGTGCCAGTAGCTTAAACAATTACGAGCAGCACTTC; CDR3aa: CASSLNNYEQHF; v_gene: TRBV11-1; abundance: NA; j_gene: TRBJ2-7; d_gene: NA
CDR3nt: TGCGCCCGCAGCGGGGACAGGGCGACTTACACTGAAGCTTTCTTT; CDR3aa: CARSGDRATYTEAFF; v_gene: TRBV5-1; abundance: NA; j_gene: TRBJ1-1; d_gene: TRBD1
CDR3nt: TGTGATAGTGGTGGGCAGCACTTC; CDR3aa: CDSGGQHF; v_gene: TRBV12-5; abundance: NA; j_gene: TRBJ2-7; d_gene: NA
CDR3nt: TGCGCCAGCAGCCGCTTCCCGGACAGGGACCAAGAGACCCAGTACTTC; CDR3aa: CASSRFPDRDQETQYF; v_gene: TRBV5-1; abundance: NA; j_gene: TRBJ2-5; d_gene: TRBD1
CDR3nt: TGTGCCAGCAGTTACTCCCTAACGGGAAAGACCGGGGAGCTGTTTTTT; CDR3aa: CASSYSLTGKTGELFF; v_gene: TRBV6-6; abundance: NA; j_gene: TRBJ2-2; d_gene: NA
CDR3nt: TGTGCCAGCAGATCCCGGGACAGGGCCTCAGATACGCAGTATTTT; CDR3aa: CASRSRDRASDTQYF; v_gene: TRBV2; abundance: NA; j_gene: TRBJ2-3; d_gene: TRBD1
CDR3nt: TGTGCCAGCAGTTCCAATGCCAGGACACCAGCTATGGAGCAGTACTTC; CDR3aa: CASSSNARTPAMEQYF; v_gene: TRBV6-5; abundance: NA; j_gene: TRBJ2-7; d_gene: NA
CDR3nt: TGTACTAGCAGCCAAGTCCTGGGGGAAAGGGATGGCTACACCTTC; CDR3aa: CTSSQVLGERDGYTF; v_gene: TRBV11-2; abundance: NA; j_gene: TRBJ1-2; d_gene: NA
CDR3nt: TGTGCCAGCACCTCGCTCTCCTACGAGCAGTACTTC; CDR3aa: CASTSLSYEQYF; v_gene: TRBV2; abundance: few; j_gene: TRBJ2-7; d_gene: NA
CDR3nt: TGTGCCAGCAACTTCGGTCGGGGCTATGAGCAGTTCTTC; CDR3aa: CASNFGRGYEQFF; v_gene: TRBV11-2; abundance: NA; j_gene: TRBJ2-1; d_gene: NA
CDR3nt: TGTGCCAGTAGTTTAGCTGCTGGGTCCTACGAGCAGCACTTC; CDR3aa: CASSLAAGSYEQHF; v_gene: TRBV12-3/TRBV12-4; abundance: NA; j_gene: TRBJ2-7; d_gene: NA
CDR3nt: TGTGCCAGCAGTTCCCCGTTCGAACAGGCGTCGGCTTTCTTT; CDR3aa: CASSSPFEQASAFF; v_gene: TRBV28; abundance: NA; j_gene: TRBJ1-1; d_gene: NA
CDR3nt: TGTGCCAGCAGTTCATCCGGGACTAACTACAATGAGCAGTTCTTC; CDR3aa: CASSSSGTNYNEQFF; v_gene: TRBV12-3/TRBV12-4; abundance: many; j_gene: TRBJ2-1; d_gene: TRBD2